This T cell receptor beta chain originates from a study of T cell clonotyping in hematopoietic cell transplantation. Profiling relied on immunoSEQ multiplex PCR, and the TCRdb table lists in-frame clones only, not all of them. There are around 11,000 clones in the sample; around 86% occur only once, and about two fifths lies in the top ten. Overall study results and limits: Without cell sorting, CD4 versus CD8 contributions remain unresolved. Pathologically expanded recipient clonotypes increased progressively from day 30 to day 180 as diversity fell. Broader posttransplant TCR repertoire diversity was predicted by graft donor and pretransplant recipient Inverse Simpson Index values.

Trimming stripped 2 bases from V and 4 bases from J, with 6 bases between. CDR3 length equals 12 residues. The germline V gene has CDR1 MGHDK and CDR2 SYGVNS. Details on this clone: Its antigen is currently unknown.

Samples: about 28 days before transplant, then days 30, 100 and 180 after. V gene TRBV25-1 combines with J gene TRBJ2-7; TRBD1 is a possible D gene (6 bases). This clonotype was obtained from a male patient over 55 who had an allogeneic stem cell transplant from an unrelated donor, so the T cells may come from the graft donor. Some clones in this sample may be carry-over from other donors' samples. Sequences were derived from PBMCs, sampled 180 days after allogeneic stem cell transplant. CDR3 sequence (DNA): TGTGCCAGCAGTGAACAGGGGTACGAGCAGTACTTC. It yields the protein CASSEQGYEQYF.